The 17 T cell receptor beta chains below come from one sample, sequenced in a study of blood T cell repertoires in COVID-19. Libraries were prepared by immunoSEQ multiplex PCR; TCRdb keeps only in-frame clonotypes and omits some of them. The sample yields 150,000 to 200,000 clones, approximately 80% seen once. The sequenced sample was peripheral blood. The receptor set was obtained from an elderly woman with active or convalescent COVID-19.

The rearrangement joins TRBV6-6 to TRBJ1-6, with TRBD1 matching 8 bases. From germline, CDR1 is MNHNY and CDR2 SVGAGI (reference sequence). The CDR3 has 15 residues. Losses at the gene ends were 6 bases for V and 10 bases for J; bases not matched to a gene: 11. CDR3 region: CASSQTTGDRSPLHF. For the CDR3, the DNA is TGTGCCAGCAGCCAAACGACAGGGGACCGATCACCCCTCCACTTT.

This clone occurred a few times. The rearrangement joins TRBV10-3 to TRBJ1-5; 7 positions agree with TRBD1. Germline trimming cut 6 bases from V and 7 bases from J; bases unmatched to any gene: 9. Germline V gives CDR1 ENHRY, CDR2 SYGVKD. This CDR3 is 14 amino acids long. The CDR3: CAIRPDRAGQPQHF. In nucleotides, the CDR3 is TGTGCCATCAGACCCGACAGGGCGGGACAGCCCCAGCATTTT.

The rearrangement joins TRBV7-2 to TRBJ2-7, with TRBD1 identical over 7 bases. The CDR3 extends over 14 amino acids. V trimming: 7 bases; J trimming: 0 bases; junction bases outside the gene matches: 6. CDR1 and CDR2 from the germline V gene are SGHTA and FQGNSA. This chain's CDR3 is CASTTGRSSYEQYF. The CDR3 coding sequence is TGTGCCAGCACGACAGGGCGTAGCTCCTACGAGCAGTACTTC.

The chain combines TRBV5-1 with TRBJ2-5; D is unresolved. Looked up from germline, CDR1 is SGHRS and CDR2 is YFSETQ. The CDR3 has 12 amino acids. V was pared by 6 bases and J by 5 bases, with 11 bases between. The CDR3 nucleotides are TGCGCCAGCACCCACGACAAGGAGACCCAGTACTTC. It specifies CASTHDKETQYF. The full variable domain, its missing parts supplied by reference TRBV5-1 and TRBJ2-5, is KAGVTQTPRYLIKTRGQQVTLSCSPISGHRSVSWYQQTPGQGLQFLFEYFSETQRNKGNFPGRFSGRQFSNSRSEMNVSTLELGDSALYLCASTHDKETQYFGPGTRLLVL.

The rearrangement uses TRBV7-3 and TRBJ2-2; D uncertain. Germline V gene lookup returns CDR1 SGHTA and CDR2 FQGTGA. Trimming pared 1 base from V and 5 bases from J, leaving 11 bases between. The CDR3 covers 15 residues. This CDR3 reads CASSLRALGTGELFF. In DNA, the CDR3 is TGTGCCAGCAGCTTAAGGGCTCTCGGTACCGGGGAGCTGTTTTTT.

CDR3 bases: TGTGCCAGCACCACCGGACAGGCCCTCACAGATACGCAGTATTTT. It is translated as CASTTGQALTDTQYF. V gene TRBV2 combines with J gene TRBJ2-3, with 7 bases lining up with TRBD1. Germline CDR1 SNHLY, CDR2 FYNNEI. Losses at the gene ends were 7 bases for V and 2 bases for J; bases not matched to a gene: 9. The CDR3 is 15 residues long.

The rearrangement links TRBV30 to TRBJ2-3; D not certain. This CDR3 has 11 amino acids. With 5 bases removed from V and 4 bases from J, the gap between germline ends came to 7 bases. Germline V gene lookup returns CDR1 GTSNPN and CDR2 SVGIG (reference sequence). CDR3 sequence: CAWLNSDTQYF. CDR3 nucleotides: TGTGCCTGGCTCAACTCAGATACGCAGTATTTT.

This clone was seen once. The rearrangement links TRBV6-2 or TRBV6-3 to TRBJ2-7, with TRBD1 identical over 8 bases. Germline values: CDR1 MNHEY, CDR2 SVGEGT. CDR3 length: 14 residues. V lost 5 bases to trimming and J lost 2 bases; unmatched junction nucleotides: 5. CDR3 DNA sequence: TGTGCCAGCAGTACGGGACAGGCCCCCTACGAGCAGTACTTC. Translating gives CASSTGQAPYEQYF.

In this sample, this clone turned up a few times. J is TRBJ1-6 and V is TRBV30; D is ambiguous. The V and J ends lost 0 bases and 5 bases respectively, with 11 bases between them. CDR1 is GTSNPN and CDR2 is SVGIG in the germline V gene (reference sequence). This CDR3 spans 15 amino acids. The CDR3 coding sequence is TGTGCCTGGAGTGTATTACGGGGAGATAATTCACCCCTCCACTTT. Translated, it gives CAWSVLRGDNSPLHF.

This chain connects TRBV18 to TRBJ2-7, with 8 positions matching TRBD2. CDR1 and CDR2 from the germline V gene are KGHSH and LQKENI. With V trimmed by 5 bases and J by 2 bases, 2 bases remained unmatched. This CDR3 spans 13 amino acids. As DNA, the CDR3 is TGTGCCAGCTCAGCGGGGGGCACCTACGAGCAGTACTTC. Protein product: CASSAGGTYEQYF.

The chain links TRBV5-1 to TRBJ2-5, with D maybe TRBD1 (6 bases). V was cut by 6 bases and J by 4 bases, with 13 bases left in between. The CDR3 is made up of 13 amino acids. The germline gives CDR1 SGHRS, CDR2 YFSETQ. The CDR3 sequence is CASKVGARETQYF. The CDR3 bases are TGCGCCAGCAAGGTGGGGGCAAGAGAGACCCAGTACTTC.

The gene calls are TRBV18 and TRBJ2-2, with 10 positions matching TRBD2. This CDR3 has 15 residues. Germline V gives CDR1 KGHSH, CDR2 LQKENI. The ends lost 6 bases at V and 3 bases at J; junction bases unmatched: 4. The CDR3 region has the DNA TGTGCCAGCTCCAGCGGGGGGGCCGACACCGGGGAGCTGTTTTTT. This gives the protein CASSSGGADTGELFF.

The chain joins TRBV27 to TRBJ2-7, with 7 bases identical to TRBD1. Germline trimming cut 5 bases from V and 2 bases from J; bases unmatched to any gene: 6. Germline V gene data show CDR1 as MNHEY and CDR2 as SMNVEV (reference sequence). CDR3 size: 14 residues. The CDR3 bases are TGTGCCAGCAGTAAATGGGACAGACCCTACGAGCAGTACTTC. Translation: CASSKWDRPYEQYF.

The CDR3 spells CASSPLRQHSSYEQYF. DNA for the CDR3: TGTGCCAGCAGCCCTCTCCGACAGCACAGCTCCTACGAGCAGTACTTC. This chain links TRBV11-2 with TRBJ2-7, with D possibly TRBD1 on 5 matching bases. There are 16 residues in the CDR3. From germline, CDR1 is SGHAT and CDR2 FQNNGV. Between the trimmed V and J ends, which lost 5 bases and 0 bases, there was a span of 17 bases.

V gene TRBV5-6 combines with J gene TRBJ1-2; 10 bases match TRBD1. The CDR3 length is 15 residues. V was clipped by 4 bases and J by 7 bases; unmatched bases: 10. The V gene's germline CDR1 is SGHDT and CDR2 YYEEEE. DNA for the CDR3: TGTGCCAGCAGCGACGGGACAGGGGAAACGCGTGGCTACACCTTC. It translates to CASSDGTGETRGYTF.

The CDR3 DNA is TGTGCCAGCCGGGGGGAAACGGCAAACACCATATATTTT. Translating it yields CASRGETANTIYF. This rearrangement joins TRBV12-3 or TRBV12-4 to TRBJ1-3; D is perhaps TRBD1 (5 bases). V was cut by 8 bases and J by 6 bases, with 14 bases left in between. This CDR3 region has 13 residues.

The gene calls are TRBV5-6 and TRBJ2-3; 8 bases are shared with TRBD1. This CDR3 contains 14 residues. The V gene's germline CDR1 is SGHDT and CDR2 YYEEEE. The V and J ends lost 4 bases and 6 bases, in that order; junction bases with no gene match: 7. CDR3 residues: CASSKGTGRDTQYF. DNA for the CDR3: TGTGCCAGCAGCAAGGGGACAGGCCGGGATACGCAGTATTTT.